Listed below are T cell receptor beta chains from one sample, sequenced in a study of long-term antiretroviral therapy in people with HIV. Assay: immunoSEQ multiplex PCR; the TCRdb copy retains only in-frame clones and omits some. The sample includes about 25,000 clones, roughly 83% of them seen just once. Sequences were derived from unsorted PBMCs, sampled 4.3 years after starting antiretroviral therapy. Receptor source: a man aged 25-45 years with HIV. Each CDR3 is given with its conserved first and last residue. A D gene is named only where the DNA matches it firmly. The size field is filled for only some rows; it gives once, few, many or a size class.

abundance: -
v_gene: TRBV6-1
j_gene: TRBJ2-3
d_gene: -
len: 15
CDR3nt: TGTGCCAGCAGTGGCTCAGCTGGCGGCACAGATACGCAGTATTTT
CDR3aa: CASSGSAGGTDTQYF

abundance: -
v_gene: TRBV27
j_gene: TRBJ2-4
d_gene: -
len: 16
CDR3nt: TGTGCCAGCAGTCCAACCGAGAGGGTAGCCAAAAACATTCAGTACTTC
CDR3aa: CASSPTERVAKNIQYF

abundance: -
v_gene: TRBV12-5
j_gene: TRBJ2-5
d_gene: -
len: 14
CDR3nt: TGTGCTAGTGCCTTCCAGGGAAGTGGGGAGACCCAGTACTTC
CDR3aa: CASAFQGSGETQYF

abundance: -
v_gene: TRBV9
j_gene: TRBJ2-7
d_gene: -
len: 17
CDR3nt: TGTGCCAGCAGCGTTAGTTCGAATACGGGGGCCCTCTACGAGCAGTACTTC
CDR3aa: CASSVSSNTGALYEQYF

abundance: -
v_gene: TRBV5-1
j_gene: TRBJ1-3
d_gene: -
len: 14
CDR3nt: TGCGCCAGCAGCTTGTCAGGGACCGGAAACACCATATATTTT
CDR3aa: CASSLSGTGNTIYF

abundance: -
v_gene: TRBV4-3
j_gene: TRBJ1-3
d_gene: -
len: 14
CDR3nt: TGCGCCAGCAGCTCCCGGGACTCTGGAAACACCATATATTTT
CDR3aa: CASSSRDSGNTIYF

abundance: -
v_gene: TRBV6-1
j_gene: TRBJ1-2
d_gene: -
len: 13
CDR3nt: TGTGCCAGCAGTGAAGGACAGAACTATGGCTACACCTTC
CDR3aa: CASSEGQNYGYTF

abundance: -
v_gene: TRBV12-2
j_gene: TRBJ2-7
d_gene: -
len: 17
CDR3nt: TGTGCAAGTCGCCCAGTCCCTAGCGGGGGGCTTGAGTGCGAGCAGTACTTC
CDR3aa: CASRPVPSGGLECEQYF

abundance: -
v_gene: TRBV29-1
j_gene: TRBJ2-7
d_gene: TRBD2
len: 15
CDR3nt: TGCAGCTACACCGGGGGGGACACGGGGTATATGGAGCAGTACTTC
CDR3aa: CSYTGGDTGYMEQYF

abundance: -
v_gene: TRBV7-2
j_gene: TRBJ1-1
d_gene: -
len: 13
CDR3nt: TGTGCCAGCAGCTTACTACGGAACACTGAAGCTTTCTTT
CDR3aa: CASSLLRNTEAFF

abundance: few
v_gene: TRBV12-5
j_gene: TRBJ1-2
d_gene: -
len: 15
CDR3nt: TGTGCTAGTGGTCCCCCCCCGGACAGAGACTATGGCTACACCTTC
CDR3aa: CASGPPPDRDYGYTF

abundance: -
v_gene: TRBV5-1
j_gene: TRBJ2-2
d_gene: -
len: 16
CDR3nt: TGCGCCAGCAGCTTGTTCGCAGCACAGAACACCGGGGAGCTGTTTTTT
CDR3aa: CASSLFAAQNTGELFF

abundance: -
v_gene: TRBV4-2
j_gene: TRBJ1-3
d_gene: -
len: 15
CDR3nt: TGTGCCAGCAGCCAGGATGACAGAACTGGAAACACCATATATTTT
CDR3aa: CASSQDDRTGNTIYF

abundance: -
v_gene: TRBV27
j_gene: TRBJ2-7
d_gene: -
len: 21
CDR3nt: TGTGCCAGCTCGATAATAAAGCCGTCGGGGGAATACGGCGGCATGGACTACGAGCAGTACTTC
CDR3aa: CASSIIKPSGEYGGMDYEQYF

abundance: -
v_gene: TRBV7-6
j_gene: TRBJ2-6
d_gene: TRBD1
len: 18
CDR3nt: TGTGCCAGCAGCTTAGGGGGACAGGGGGTTGCTGGGGCCAACGTCCTGACTTTC
CDR3aa: CASSLGGQGVAGANVLTF

abundance: -
v_gene: TRBV2
j_gene: TRBJ2-7
d_gene: -
len: 14
CDR3nt: TGTGCCAGCAGTGATTGGTACAGCGAGTACGAGCAGTACTTC
CDR3aa: CASSDWYSEYEQYF

abundance: -
v_gene: TRBV7-9
j_gene: TRBJ2-4
d_gene: TRBD1
len: 15
CDR3nt: TGTGCCAGCAGCCCTGCCCAGGGGGCTCTAAACATTCAGTACTTC
CDR3aa: CASSPAQGALNIQYF

abundance: -
v_gene: TRBV13
j_gene: TRBJ1-2
d_gene: -
len: 15
CDR3nt: TGTGCCAGCAGCCGAGGGAAGGCGGTTTCGGCTGGCTACACCTTC
CDR3aa: CASSRGKAVSAGYTF

abundance: -
v_gene: TRBV9
j_gene: TRBJ1-2
d_gene: -
len: 12
CDR3nt: TGTGCCAGCAGCGTAGTGGGAGGGAGCTACACCTTC
CDR3aa: CASSVVGGSYTF

abundance: -
v_gene: TRBV28
j_gene: TRBJ2-1
d_gene: -
len: 16
CDR3nt: TGTGCCAGCATTGACATCGGGGGAGTTGGGTACAATGAGCAGTTCTTC
CDR3aa: CASIDIGGVGYNEQFF

abundance: -
v_gene: TRBV7-2
j_gene: TRBJ1-6
d_gene: -
len: 15
CDR3nt: TGTGCCAGCAGCTTAGCACAGTTTCATAATTCACCCCTCCACTTT
CDR3aa: CASSLAQFHNSPLHF

abundance: -
v_gene: TRBV7-8
j_gene: TRBJ2-7
d_gene: -
len: 12
CDR3nt: TGTGCCAGCAGCGCATCGAGCTACGAGCAGTACTTC
CDR3aa: CASSASSYEQYF

abundance: -
v_gene: TRBV6-1
j_gene: TRBJ1-5
d_gene: TRBD1
len: 17
CDR3nt: TGTGCCAGCAGTGTCGACAGGGGGCGATGGAGCAATCAGCCCCAGCATTTT
CDR3aa: CASSVDRGRWSNQPQHF

abundance: -
v_gene: TRBV10-2
j_gene: TRBJ1-2
d_gene: -
len: 14
CDR3nt: TGCGCCAGCAGTGAGCTAGACGGGCTATATGGCTACACCTTC
CDR3aa: CASSELDGLYGYTF

abundance: few
v_gene: TRBV27
j_gene: TRBJ2-2
d_gene: -
len: 14
CDR3nt: TGTGCCAGCAGTCCTGACCCAGTCACCGGGGAGCTGTTTTTT
CDR3aa: CASSPDPVTGELFF

abundance: -
v_gene: TRBV4-3
j_gene: TRBJ2-2
d_gene: -
len: 13
CDR3nt: TGCGCCAGCAGCCAAGAGATCGCCGGGGAGCTGTTTTTT
CDR3aa: CASSQEIAGELFF

abundance: -
v_gene: TRBV4-1
j_gene: TRBJ1-5
d_gene: -
len: 15
CDR3nt: TGCGCCAGCAGCCAAGATGCCTATAGCAATCAGCCCCAGCATTTT
CDR3aa: CASSQDAYSNQPQHF

abundance: -
v_gene: TRBV7-9
j_gene: TRBJ2-3
d_gene: -
len: 15
CDR3nt: TGCGCCAGCAGCCAAGACATGGTAGGGACAGATACGCAGTATTTT
CDR3aa: CASSQDMVGTDTQYF

abundance: -
v_gene: TRBV9
j_gene: TRBJ1-2
d_gene: -
len: 13
CDR3nt: TGTGCCAGCAGCGTTGACACTAACTATGGCTACACCTTC
CDR3aa: CASSVDTNYGYTF

abundance: few
v_gene: TRBV5-4
j_gene: TRBJ1-2
d_gene: TRBD1
len: 14
CDR3nt: TGTGCCAGCAGCTCGGGACAGACCAACTATGGCTACACCTTC
CDR3aa: CASSSGQTNYGYTF

abundance: -
v_gene: TRBV28
j_gene: TRBJ1-1
d_gene: -
len: 10
CDR3nt: TGTGCCAGCAGACGAATTGAAGCTTTCTTT
CDR3aa: CASRRIEAFF

abundance: once
v_gene: TRBV7-9
j_gene: TRBJ1-1
d_gene: -
len: 11
CDR3nt: TGTGCCAGCAGCACGAACACTGAAGCTTTCTTT
CDR3aa: CASSTNTEAFF

abundance: -
v_gene: TRBV28
j_gene: TRBJ2-3
d_gene: -
len: 15
CDR3nt: TGTGCCAGCAGTCCCGGGGGAGGCCCGGGTGATACGCAGTATTTT
CDR3aa: CASSPGGGPGDTQYF

abundance: -
v_gene: TRBV6-1
j_gene: TRBJ2-7
d_gene: -
len: 13
CDR3nt: TGTGCCAGCAGTGTCGAGGGGGCCTACGAGCAGTACTTC
CDR3aa: CASSVEGAYEQYF

abundance: -
v_gene: TRBV7-9
j_gene: TRBJ2-3
d_gene: -
len: 13
CDR3nt: TGTGCCAGCAGTTCTCAGGGTGGAGATACGCAGTATTTT
CDR3aa: CASSSQGGDTQYF

abundance: -
v_gene: TRBV6-1
j_gene: TRBJ2-7
d_gene: TRBD1
len: 15
CDR3nt: TGTGCCAGCAGTGTGACCGGGACAGACTCCTACGAGCAGTACTTC
CDR3aa: CASSVTGTDSYEQYF

abundance: -
v_gene: TRBV11-2
j_gene: TRBJ1-3
d_gene: -
len: 14
CDR3nt: TGTGCCAGCAGCATCGGGACCTCTGGAAACACCATATATTTT
CDR3aa: CASSIGTSGNTIYF

abundance: -
v_gene: TRBV28
j_gene: TRBJ1-5
d_gene: TRBD1
len: 17
CDR3nt: TGTGCCAGCAGTTCTCTTACGGACAGGGGGACCAATCAGCCCCAGCATTTT
CDR3aa: CASSSLTDRGTNQPQHF

abundance: -
v_gene: TRBV4-1
j_gene: TRBJ2-5
d_gene: -
len: 14
CDR3nt: TGCGCCAGCAGCCAACGGGTAGGATTGGAGACCCAGTACTTC
CDR3aa: CASSQRVGLETQYF

abundance: -
v_gene: TRBV9
j_gene: TRBJ2-3
d_gene: TRBD2
len: 16
CDR3nt: TGTGCCAGCAGCGTAGAGGGGGGACTAGCGACGGATACGCAGTATTTT
CDR3aa: CASSVEGGLATDTQYF

abundance: few
v_gene: TRBV30
j_gene: TRBJ2-7
d_gene: TRBD1
len: 13
CDR3nt: TGTGCCGTTACCGGGACAGGGACTTACGAGCAGTACTTC
CDR3aa: CAVTGTGTYEQYF

abundance: -
v_gene: TRBV28
j_gene: TRBJ2-1
d_gene: TRBD1
len: 16
CDR3nt: TGTGCCAGCAGTCCGGAGGGACAGGGGGCGCTCAATGAGCAGTTCTTC
CDR3aa: CASSPEGQGALNEQFF

abundance: -
v_gene: TRBV30
j_gene: TRBJ2-3
d_gene: -
len: 14
CDR3nt: TGTGCCTGGAGTGTTGCGGGCGGCACAGATACGCAGTATTTT
CDR3aa: CAWSVAGGTDTQYF

abundance: -
v_gene: TRBV9
j_gene: TRBJ2-7
d_gene: TRBD2
len: 16
CDR3nt: TGTGCCAGCAGCGTAGGTGGTAGCGGGTTCTCCTACGAGCAGTACTTC
CDR3aa: CASSVGGSGFSYEQYF

abundance: -
v_gene: TRBV27
j_gene: TRBJ1-2
d_gene: -
len: 14
CDR3nt: TGTGCCAGCAGTGCGACAGCGGCTAACTATGGCTACACCTTC
CDR3aa: CASSATAANYGYTF